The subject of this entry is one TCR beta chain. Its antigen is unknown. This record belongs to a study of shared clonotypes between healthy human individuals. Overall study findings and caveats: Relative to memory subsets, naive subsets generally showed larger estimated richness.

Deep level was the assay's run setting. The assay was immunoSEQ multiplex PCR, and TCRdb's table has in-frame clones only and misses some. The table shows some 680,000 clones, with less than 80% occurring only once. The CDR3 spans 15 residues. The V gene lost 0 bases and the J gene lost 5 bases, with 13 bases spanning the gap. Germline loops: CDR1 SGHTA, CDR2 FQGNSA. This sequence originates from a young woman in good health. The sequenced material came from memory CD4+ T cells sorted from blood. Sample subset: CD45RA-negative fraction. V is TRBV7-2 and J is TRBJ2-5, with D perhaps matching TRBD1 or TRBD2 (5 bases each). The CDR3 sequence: CASSLAPGTWETQYF. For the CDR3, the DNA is TGTGCCAGCAGCTTAGCGCCGGGGACCTGGGAGACCCAGTACTTC. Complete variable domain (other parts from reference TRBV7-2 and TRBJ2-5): GAGVSQSPSNKVTEKGKDVELRCDPISGHTALYWYRQSLGQGLEFLIYFQGNSAPDKSGLPSDRFSAERTGGSVSTLTIQRTQQEDSAVYLCASSLAPGTWETQYFGPGTRLLVL.